Presented here are 19 T cell receptor beta chains from one specimen sequenced in a study of CD8 T cells in ankylosing spondylitis. TCRdb itself ran the 5' RACE reads through MiXCR, one entry per CDR3 protein. The profile shows roughly 180,000 distinct CDR3 sequences, around 13% of them singletons. The specimen sequenced was blood, either unsorted or a sorted T cell fraction (not recorded which). These receptors all stem from a male donor with ankylosing spondylitis or in good health (not recorded which).

The gene calls are TRBV7-8 and TRBJ2-5; TRBD2 matches 8 bases. CDR3 length equals 15 residues. V lost 5 bases, J lost 5 bases, and 10 bases stayed unmatched. Germline-derived CDR1 and CDR2 are SGHVS and FQNEAQ. The CDR3 sequence: CASSLTSGISETQYF. The DNA of the CDR3 is TGTGCCAGCAGCCTTACTAGCGGAATAAGTGAGACCCAGTACTTC.

V and J are TRBV12-3 or TRBV12-4 and TRBJ2-2; 9 nucleotides match TRBD2. The CDR3 covers 14 residues. Unmatched junction bases numbered 3, after V lost 4 bases and J lost 6 bases. This chain's CDR3 is CASSSGLAPGELFF. CDR3 DNA: TGTGCCAGCAGTTCCGGACTAGCGCCCGGGGAGCTGTTTTTT.

CDR3 sequence (DNA): TGTGCCAGCAGCCCTTCTTTGAGTTTAGAGACCCAGTACTTC. Translated, it gives CASSPSLSLETQYF. The chain recombines TRBV3-1 with TRBJ2-5; D remains unclear. The CDR3 contains 14 residues. Deletions cut 4 bases from V and 4 bases from J, with 13 bases between. Looked up from germline, CDR1 is LGHDT and CDR2 is YNNKEL (reference sequence).

In this sample, this clonotype turned up a few times. As DNA, the CDR3 is TGTGCCAGCAGCTCGTACAGGGACGAGCAGTACTTC. Protein sequence: CASSSYRDEQYF. The V call is TRBV7-9, the J call TRBJ2-7, with D perhaps TRBD1 (6 bases). The CDR3 contains 12 residues. V was trimmed by 4 bases and J by 5 bases, leaving 9 bases between them. Germline V gene data show CDR1 as SEHNR and CDR2 as FQNEAQ (reference sequence).

This clonotype has only a few counts. Mismatch with germline at one junction end may stem from a read error. The chain joins TRBV3-1 to TRBJ1-1, with 7 nucleotides matching TRBD1. From germline, CDR1 is LGHDT and CDR2 YNNKEL (reference sequence). The CDR3 is 12 amino acids. CDR3 in DNA: TGTGCCAGCAGCGAAGACAGGGAGATAGCTTTCTTT. This sequence encodes CASSEDREIAFF.

The table lists this clonotype with many counts. The chain couples TRBV12-3 or TRBV12-4 to TRBJ2-7, with 11 bases matching TRBD2. The CDR3 extends over 16 amino acids. V lost 3 bases to trimming and J lost 2 bases; unmatched junction nucleotides: 6. As DNA, the CDR3 is TGTGCCAGCAGTTTGACTTCTAGCGGGAGGACCTACGAGCAGTACTTC. It encodes CASSLTSSGRTYEQYF.

The CDR3 region is CASSPDRGGRYEQYF. CDR3 coding DNA: TGTGCCAGCAGCCCAGACAGGGGAGGGCGGTACGAGCAGTACTTC. The genes are TRBV11-2 and TRBJ2-7; D is possibly TRBD1 (8 bases). The CDR3 consists of 15 residues. Germline V gives CDR1 SGHAT, CDR2 FQNNGV. V was clipped by 5 bases and J by 4 bases, with 18 bases between them.

The V gene is TRBV7-9, the J gene TRBJ1-1; TRBD1 is a possible D gene (5 bases). Deletions cut 5 bases from V and 1 base from J, with 11 bases between. The germline V gene encodes CDR1 SEHNR and CDR2 FQNEAQ (reference sequence). This CDR3 is built from 14 residues. This CDR3 reads CASSPTAPNTEAFF. The CDR3 region has the DNA TGTGCCAGCAGCCCGACAGCTCCGAACACTGAAGCTTTCTTT.

This clonotype was detected only a few times. CDR3 in amino acids: CASSFPSVEQFF. The DNA of the CDR3 is TGTGCCAGCAGTTTTCCTAGCGTGGAGCAGTTCTTC. The chain carries TRBV6-2 or TRBV6-3 and TRBJ2-1, with D perhaps TRBD2 (6 bases). The CDR3 contains 12 residues. V was shortened by 4 bases and J by 10 bases, with 11 bases between the two germline ends. Germline lookup yields CDR1 MNHEY and CDR2 SVGEGT.

In its sample, this clonotype was seen a few times. This chain joins TRBV29-1 and TRBJ1-2, with 8 bases fitting TRBD1. The CDR3 totals 14 residues. Per the germline V gene, CDR1 is SQVTM and CDR2 is ANQGSEA. The V and J ends lost 1 base and 7 bases, in that order; junction bases with no gene match: 8. CDR3 DNA sequence: TGCAGCGTTGAAGGGGGACAGGACCCGCTTGGCTACACCTTC. Its protein product is CSVEGGQDPLGYTF.

The CDR3 DNA follows: TGCAGCGTTGATAGCGGGACAGGGGGATATGGCTACACCTTC. It encodes CSVDSGTGGYGYTF. The rearrangement uses TRBV29-1 and TRBJ1-2, with 11 bases fitting TRBD1. The CDR3 length is 14 residues. V shed 3 bases and J 5 bases; nucleotides not matched to a gene: 5. From germline, CDR1 is SQVTM and CDR2 ANQGSEA.

This clonotype has more than one count but fewer than ten. The rearrangement links TRBV30 to TRBJ2-2; D is unresolved. In germline, CDR1 is GTSNPN, CDR2 SVGIG (reference sequence). This CDR3 has 13 residues. V lost 0 bases to trimming and J lost 4 bases, with 6 bases between them. The CDR3 nucleotides are TGTGCCTGGAGTGTGGATGGCACCGGGGAGCTGTTTTTT. As protein: CAWSVDGTGELFF.

This clonotype turned up a few times. The chain is built from TRBV13 and TRBJ2-7, with TRBD1 matching over 7 bases. CDR3 length equals 16 residues. Trimming took 5 bases from V and 2 from J; bases not matched to a gene: 12. In germline, CDR1 is PRHDT, CDR2 FYEKMQ (reference sequence). The CDR3 DNA is TGTGCCAGCAGCCCGCAGACAGGGAAGTTTGCCTACGAGCAGTACTTC. It yields the protein CASSPQTGKFAYEQYF.

The chain has TRBV4-2 and TRBJ1-1; D gene uncertain. V was shortened by 0 bases and J by 3 bases, with 17 bases between the two germline ends. The CDR3 spans 17 residues. CDR1 and CDR2 (germline): LGHNA, YNFKEQ. CDR3 sequence (DNA): TGTGCCAGCAGCCAAGATAGTGACGGGGATCAAGACACTGAAGCTTTCTTT. Its protein product is CASSQDSDGDQDTEAFF.

This clonotype was seen ten or more times. V gene TRBV12-3 or TRBV12-4 combines with J gene TRBJ1-2; D perhaps matches TRBD1 (5 bases). The CDR3 length is 16 residues. Trimming left V 3 bases short and J 0 bases short, with 14 bases between. CDR3 amino acids: CASSLGPSGANYGYTF. Here the CDR3 DNA reads TGTGCCAGCAGTTTGGGGCCTTCGGGGGCTAACTATGGCTACACCTTC.

This clonotype was counted a few times. This rearrangement joins TRBV4-1 to TRBJ2-2, with D tentatively TRBD1 (6 bases). The CDR3 loop spans 17 amino acids. Germline-derived CDR1 and CDR2 are MGHRA and YSYEKL. Trimming left V 0 bases short and J 2 bases short, with 13 bases between. CDR3 protein: CASSQDSAGANTGELFF. CDR3 nucleotides: TGCGCCAGCAGCCAAGATTCGGCAGGGGCCAACACCGGGGAGCTGTTTTTT.

This clonotype has a handful of counts. V is TRBV2 and J is TRBJ2-7, with D hard to call. The CDR3 sequence is 11 residues long. Germline V CDR1 and CDR2: SNHLY, FYNNEI. Trimming took 5 bases from V and 3 from J, leaving 5 bases between them. CDR3 region: CASSPHYEQYF. CDR3 nucleotide sequence: TGTGCCAGCAGTCCTCACTACGAGCAGTACTTC.

The rearrangement links TRBV12-5 to TRBJ2-3; D is possibly TRBD1 (6 bases). The CDR3 sequence is 14 residues long. Looked up from germline, CDR1 is LGHNT and CDR2 is FRNRAP. V shed 3 bases and J shed 2 bases, with 9 bases lying between them. CDR3 protein: CASGFGTPTDTQYF. In DNA, the CDR3 is TGTGCTAGTGGTTTCGGGACACCCACAGATACGCAGTATTTT.

This clonotype was seen more than once but under ten times. The chain recombines TRBV4-2 with TRBJ1-1; D gene ambiguous. Germline V gene sequence: CDR1 LGHNA, CDR2 YNFKEQ. Trimming removed 5 bases at V and 5 bases at J, with 9 bases between. The CDR3 consists of 12 residues. The CDR3 is CASSVEETEAFF. CDR3 DNA sequence: TGTGCCAGCAGCGTCGAGGAGACTGAAGCTTTCTTT.